The next 27 T cell receptor beta chains were all read from a single sample in a study of blood T cell repertoires in COVID-19. TCRdb's table, derived via immunoSEQ multiplex PCR, lists solely in-frame clones and lacks some. The sample carries a few hundred thousand clones, around 90% recorded once. The specimen sequenced was peripheral blood. These receptors came from a man younger than 35 with active or convalescent COVID-19.

The V gene is TRBV25-1, the J gene TRBJ1-5, with D possibly TRBD1 on 6 matching bases. V lost 3 bases, J lost 2 bases, and 11 bases lay in between. The CDR3 consists of 15 residues. Germline V gene data show CDR1 as MGHDK and CDR2 as SYGVNS. The CDR3 region has the DNA TGTGCCAGCAGTGACACGGGGGGCGGCAATCAGCCCCAGCATTTT. Protein sequence: CASSDTGGGNQPQHF.

Points on this clone: A junction boundary mismatches the germline segment, possibly from a read error. The chain carries TRBV11-2 and TRBJ2-4, with 8 bases matching TRBD1. The CDR3 totals 17 residues. From germline, CDR1 is SGHAT and CDR2 FQNNGV. The CDR3 sequence is CASSLPSGGRSKTIQYF. In DNA form, the CDR3 reads TGTGCCAGCAGCTTACCGTCAGGGGGCAGGTCCAAAACCATTCAGTACTTC.

This sequence joins TRBV4-1 and TRBJ1-4, with D perhaps TRBD1 (6 bases). V was clipped by 2 bases and J by 5 bases, with 12 bases between them. CDR1 and CDR2 (germline): MGHRA, YSYEKL. The CDR3 loop spans 15 amino acids. CDR3 nucleotides: TGCGCCAGCAGCCAATCACAGGGAGAAAATGAAAAACTGTTTTTT. It is translated as CASSQSQGENEKLFF.

The rearrangement links TRBV4-1 to TRBJ1-6, with TRBD1 matching over 9 bases. Germline lookup yields CDR1 MGHRA and CDR2 YSYEKL. The CDR3 runs 17 residues. The J segment lost 7 bases and the V segment lost 4 bases, leaving 11 bases of the junction unmatched. CDR3 nucleotide sequence: TGCGCCAGCAGCCCCCTCGGACAGGGGAGTGGAAATTCACCCCTCCACTTT. As protein: CASSPLGQGSGNSPLHF.

The chain carries TRBV5-5 and TRBJ1-2; no definite D call. CDR1 is SGHKS, CDR2 YYEKEE, per germline (reference sequence). V was shortened by 0 bases and J by 4 bases, with 13 bases between the two germline ends. The CDR3 extends over 15 amino acids. CDR3 in DNA: TGTGCCAGCAGCTTGGCCCCTGAGGCCCCCTATGGCTACACCTTC. Translating it yields CASSLAPEAPYGYTF.

V usage is TRBV18 and J usage is TRBJ1-2; tentative D call: TRBD1 (6 bases). CDR3 size: 16 residues. Trimming removed 0 bases from V and 2 bases from J, with 13 bases in between. The germline V gene encodes CDR1 KGHSH and CDR2 LQKENI. As DNA, the CDR3 is TGTGCCAGCTCACCACCGGGGGACATTCTCAACTATGGCTACACCTTC. Translating it yields CASSPPGDILNYGYTF.

This chain links TRBV3-1 (or the pseudogene TRBV3-2) with TRBJ2-1, with 10 bases fitting TRBD2. The CDR3 covers 14 residues. The germline V gene has CDR1 LGHDT and CDR2 YNNKEL (reference sequence). The J segment lost 10 bases and the V segment lost 3 bases, leaving 6 bases of the junction unmatched. CDR3 region: CASSQGSGGAEQFF. The CDR3 DNA reads as TGTGCCAGCAGCCAGGGGAGCGGGGGGGCGGAGCAGTTCTTC.

This rearrangement joins TRBV6-1 to TRBJ1-1, with D possibly being TRBD1 (6 bases). The CDR3 has 15 amino acids. The germline V gene has CDR1 MNHNS and CDR2 SASEGT. With 3 bases removed from V and 5 bases from J, the gap between germline ends came to 16 bases. CDR3 coding DNA: TGTGCCAGCAGTGATGGCAAGGGGGGGCAGACTGAAGCTTTCTTT. Translating gives CASSDGKGGQTEAFF.

V and J are TRBV27 and TRBJ2-1, with D unresolved. Germline V gives CDR1 MNHEY, CDR2 SMNVEV (reference sequence). The CDR3 length is 16 residues. V dropped 0 bases and J dropped 1 base, with 10 bases sitting between them. The CDR3 DNA is TGTGCCAGCAGTTTATCCGGCGGAGAGTCCTACAATGAGCAGTTCTTC. Its translation is CASSLSGGESYNEQFF.

J is TRBJ1-6 and V is TRBV28; D gene ambiguous. The length of the CDR3 is 15 residues. CDR1 and CDR2 from the germline V gene are MDHEN and SYDVKM. Trimming took 1 base from V and 12 from J, leaving 16 bases between them. CDR3 DNA: TGTGCCAGCAGTTTATCGGGAAGGCCGACTCTACCCCTCCACTTT. Encoded protein: CASSLSGRPTLPLHF.

The chain combines TRBV10-3 with TRBJ2-1; weak D call: TRBD2 (5 bases). In germline, CDR1 is ENHRY, CDR2 SYGVKD. V dropped 0 bases and J dropped 5 bases, with 14 bases sitting between them. There are 16 residues in the CDR3. As DNA, the CDR3 is TGTGCCATCAGTGAGTCGAACGGGGTTGGGGACAATGAGCAGTTCTTC. Its translation is CAISESNGVGDNEQFF.

This clone has a handful of counts. J is TRBJ2-7 and V is TRBV5-4; TRBD1 matches 8 bases. Germline values: CDR1 SGHNT, CDR2 YYREEE (reference sequence). CDR3 length equals 12 residues. J lost 7 bases, V lost 5 bases, and 5 bases had no gene match. The chain's CDR3 is CASSQGAGEQYF. CDR3 bases: TGTGCCAGCAGTCAGGGGGCGGGAGAGCAGTACTTC.

The rearrangement joins TRBV7-2 to TRBJ2-3; 10 bases map to TRBD2. This CDR3 is built from 18 residues. Losses at the gene ends were 1 base for V and 2 bases for J; bases not matched to a gene: 9. CDR1 and CDR2 (germline): SGHTA, FQGNSA. The CDR3 nucleotides are TGTGCCAGCAGCTTAGTGGCTAGCGGGAGTGGCTCCACAGATACGCAGTATTTT. It yields the protein CASSLVASGSGSTDTQYF.

V usage is TRBV2 and J usage is TRBJ1-1, with D perhaps matching TRBD1 (6 bases). With 6 bases removed from V and 1 base from J, the gap between germline ends came to 15 bases. Germline V gene data show CDR1 as SNHLY and CDR2 as FYNNEI. The CDR3 is 15 residues long. The CDR3 DNA sequence: TGTGCCAGCAGCGCTTGGGGACATTCGAACACTGAAGCTTTCTTT. The encoded protein is CASSAWGHSNTEAFF.

This clone was found once. V and J are TRBV7-9 and TRBJ2-5; D is perhaps TRBD1 (6 bases). This CDR3 is built from 15 residues. Germline CDR1 and CDR2: SEHNR and FQNEAQ (reference sequence). Trimming left V 3 bases short and J 1 base short, with 12 bases between. The DNA of the CDR3 is TGTGCCAGCAGCTTTCTTCCCAGGGGCCAAGAGACCCAGTACTTC. Its protein is CASSFLPRGQETQYF.

The chain joins TRBV2 to TRBJ2-5; D is perhaps TRBD2 (5 bases). Germline V gene data show CDR1 as SNHLY and CDR2 as FYNNEI. This CDR3 region has 13 residues. Trimming took 4 bases from V and 3 from J, leaving 9 bases between them. The CDR3 loop is CASSVEAEETQYF. In nucleotides, the CDR3 is TGTGCCAGCAGTGTTGAAGCGGAAGAGACCCAGTACTTC.

The chain links TRBV11-2 to TRBJ1-1; D gene ambiguous. Deletions cut 8 bases from V and 3 bases from J, with 13 bases between. This CDR3 has 13 amino acids. The germline V gene has CDR1 SGHAT and CDR2 FQNNGV. CDR3 in amino acids: CASGQVGYTEAFF. The CDR3 nucleotides read TGTGCCAGCGGGCAGGTGGGTTACACTGAAGCTTTCTTT.

The chain combines TRBV28 with TRBJ1-2; 11 bases are shared with TRBD1. Looked up from germline, CDR1 is MDHEN and CDR2 is SYDVKM. V was clipped by 5 bases and J by 8 bases; unmatched bases: 7. The CDR3 is 14 residues long. This chain's CDR3 is CASSTRTGGKGYTF. DNA of the CDR3: TGTGCCAGCAGTACCCGGACAGGGGGCAAGGGCTACACCTTC.

This chain connects TRBV24-1 to TRBJ1-2; unclear D gene. The germline CDR1 and CDR2 sequences are KGHDR and SFDVKD. The CDR3 runs 14 residues. V dropped 4 bases and J dropped 8 bases, with 16 bases sitting between them. This CDR3 is CATSERGQVGGYTF. CDR3 in DNA: TGTGCCACCAGTGAGCGCGGCCAAGTTGGGGGCTACACCTTC.

The chain recombines TRBV14 with TRBJ1-2; the D gene is possibly TRBD1 (5 bases). In germline, CDR1 is SGHDN, CDR2 FVKESK. This CDR3 contains 17 residues. V lost 4 bases and J lost 5, with 23 bases in between. CDR3 DNA sequence: TGTGCCAGCAGCCCGGGAGAATCGGGGATCAGGGTGTATGGCTACACCTTC. This translates into CASSPGESGIRVYGYTF. The full variable domain, completed using reference TRBV14 and TRBJ1-2, is EAGVTQFPSHSVIEKGQTVTLRCDPISGHDNLYWYRRVMGKEIKFLLHFVKESKQDESGMPNNRFLAERTGGTYSTLKVQPAELEDSGVYFCASSPGESGIRVYGYTFGSGTRLTVV.

This clone was detected a few times. The CDR3, as DNA: TGTGCCAGCAGTCTCCCATGGGGGCCCCATAGCAATCAGCCCCAGCATTTT. Translated, it gives CASSLPWGPHSNQPQHF. The chain recombines TRBV6-6 with TRBJ1-5, with TRBD1 as a possible D gene (6 bases). The V end lost 5 bases, the J end lost 0 bases, and 17 bases lay between the germline ends. Germline values: CDR1 MNHNY, CDR2 SVGAGI (reference sequence). The CDR3 is 17 amino acids.

The genes are TRBV7-9 and TRBJ2-1; 11 nucleotides agree with TRBD2. The CDR3 covers 15 residues. Germline CDR1 reads SEHNR; CDR2 reads FQNEAQ (reference sequence). V shed 5 bases and J 5 bases; nucleotides not matched to a gene: 5. DNA for the CDR3: TGTGCCAGCAGCGCCGGACTAGCGGGTGACAATGAGCAGTTCTTC. Translation: CASSAGLAGDNEQFF.

This clone was observed once. The V call is TRBV6-1, the J call TRBJ2-3; 10 positions agree with TRBD2. The V gene's germline CDR1 is MNHNS and CDR2 SASEGT. This CDR3 is 16 amino acids long. J lost 5 bases, V lost 1 base, and 6 bases had no gene match. The CDR3 DNA follows: TGTGCCAGCAGTGAAGTTCTAGCGGGAGCCCAAGATACGCAGTATTTT. Translating it yields CASSEVLAGAQDTQYF.

This sequence joins TRBV28 and TRBJ1-4; possible D gene TRBD1, 6 bases. V was trimmed by 3 bases and J by 9 bases, leaving 17 bases between them. Germline loops: CDR1 MDHEN, CDR2 SYDVKM. The CDR3 extends over 15 amino acids. The CDR3 region has the DNA TGTGCCAGCAGTTTCCCAGGGGCGCCAATAAAAAAACTGTTTTTT. Its protein product is CASSFPGAPIKKLFF. Based on the CDR3 plus reference TRBV28 and TRBJ1-4, the full variable domain is DVKVTQSSRYLVKRTGEKVFLECVQDMDHENMFWYRQDPGLGLRLIYFSYDVKMKEKGDIPEGYSVSREKKERFSLILESASTNQTSMYLCASSFPGAPIKKLFFGSGTQLSVL.

V gene TRBV9 combines with J gene TRBJ2-3; 9 bases line up with TRBD2. CDR3 length: 16 amino acids. Trimming removed 4 bases from V and 4 bases from J; junction bases left unmatched: 10. CDR1 and CDR2 (germline): SGDLS, YYNGEE. The DNA for the CDR3 is TGTGCCAGCAGCTCATTAGCGGGAGAGGCCCCAGATACGCAGTATTTT. It is translated as CASSSLAGEAPDTQYF.

A single count supports this clone. CDR3 region: CASSLGVGPQETQYF. CDR3 in DNA: TGTGCCAGCAGCTTAGGGGTGGGGCCCCAAGAGACCCAGTACTTC. The chain has TRBV7-3 and TRBJ2-5; TRBD1 might be the D (5 bases). Looked up from germline, CDR1 is SGHTA and CDR2 is FQGTGA. V was shortened by 2 bases and J by 1 base, with 11 bases between the two germline ends. The CDR3 is made up of 15 amino acids.

This rearrangement joins TRBV7-9 to TRBJ2-1; 8 bases are shared with TRBD2. This CDR3 has 15 residues. Germline V CDR1 and CDR2: SEHNR, FQNEAQ (reference sequence). The V and J ends lost 4 bases and 4 bases, in that order; junction bases with no gene match: 6. The CDR3 here is CASSYTGTRYNEQFF. CDR3 coding DNA: TGTGCCAGCAGCTACACCGGGACTAGGTACAATGAGCAGTTCTTC. The full variable domain, with the rest looked up from reference TRBV7-9 and TRBJ2-1, is DTGVSQNPRHKITKRGQNVTFRCDPISEHNRLYWYRQTLGQGPEFLTYFQNEAQLEKSRLLSDRFSAERPKGSFSTLEIQRTEQGDSAMYLCASSYTGTRYNEQFFGPGTRLTVL.